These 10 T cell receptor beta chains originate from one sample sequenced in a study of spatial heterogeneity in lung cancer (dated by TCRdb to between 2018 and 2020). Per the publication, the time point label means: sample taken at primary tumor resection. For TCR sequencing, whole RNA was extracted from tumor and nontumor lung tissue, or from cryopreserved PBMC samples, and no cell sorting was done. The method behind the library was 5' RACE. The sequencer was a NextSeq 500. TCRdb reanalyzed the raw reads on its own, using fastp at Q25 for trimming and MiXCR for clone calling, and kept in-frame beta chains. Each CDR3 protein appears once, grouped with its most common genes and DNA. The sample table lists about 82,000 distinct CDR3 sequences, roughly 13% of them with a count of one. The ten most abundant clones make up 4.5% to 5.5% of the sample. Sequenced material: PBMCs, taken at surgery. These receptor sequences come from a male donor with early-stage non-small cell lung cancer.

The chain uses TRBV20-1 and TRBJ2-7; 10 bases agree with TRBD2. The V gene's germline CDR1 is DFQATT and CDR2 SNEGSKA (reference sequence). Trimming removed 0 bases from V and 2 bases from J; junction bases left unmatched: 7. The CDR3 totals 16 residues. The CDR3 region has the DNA TGCAGTGCTAGAGAGGCTAGCGGGGGCTCTACCTACGAGCAGTACTTC. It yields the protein CSAREASGGSTYEQYF.

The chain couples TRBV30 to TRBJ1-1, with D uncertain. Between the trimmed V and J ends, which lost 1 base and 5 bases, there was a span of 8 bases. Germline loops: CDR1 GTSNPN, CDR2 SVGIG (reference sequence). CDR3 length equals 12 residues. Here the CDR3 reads CAWSEGQTEAFF. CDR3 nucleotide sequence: TGTGCCTGGAGTGAGGGTCAGACTGAAGCTTTCTTT. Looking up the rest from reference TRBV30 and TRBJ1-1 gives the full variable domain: SQTIHQWPATLVQPVGSPLSLECTVEGTSNPNLYWYRQAAGRGLQLLFYSVGIGQISSEVPQNLSASRPQDRQFILSSKKLLLSDSGFYLCAWSEGQTEAFFGQGTRLTVV.

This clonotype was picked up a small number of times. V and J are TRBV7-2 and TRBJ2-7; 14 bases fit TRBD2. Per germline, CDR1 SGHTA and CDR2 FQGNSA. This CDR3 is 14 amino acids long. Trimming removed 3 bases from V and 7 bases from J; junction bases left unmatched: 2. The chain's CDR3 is CASSFGLAGGEQYF. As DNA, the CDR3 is TGTGCCAGCAGCTTCGGACTAGCGGGAGGTGAGCAGTACTTC.

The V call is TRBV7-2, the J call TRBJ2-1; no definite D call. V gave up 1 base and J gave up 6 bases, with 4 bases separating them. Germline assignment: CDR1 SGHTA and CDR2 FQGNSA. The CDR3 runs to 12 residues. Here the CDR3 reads CASSLGTNEQFF. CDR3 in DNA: TGTGCCAGCAGCTTAGGAACCAATGAGCAGTTCTTC.

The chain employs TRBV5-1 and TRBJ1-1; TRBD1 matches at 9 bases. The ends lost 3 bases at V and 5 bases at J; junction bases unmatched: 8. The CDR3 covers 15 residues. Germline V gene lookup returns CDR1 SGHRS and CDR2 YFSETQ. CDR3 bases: TGCGCCAGCAGCTCGCGGACAGGGGTGGTAACTGAAGCTTTCTTT. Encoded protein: CASSSRTGVVTEAFF. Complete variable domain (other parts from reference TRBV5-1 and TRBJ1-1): KAGVTQTPRYLIKTRGQQVTLSCSPISGHRSVSWYQQTPGQGLQFLFEYFSETQRNKGNFPGRFSGRQFSNSRSEMNVSTLELGDSALYLCASSSRTGVVTEAFFGQGTRLTVV.

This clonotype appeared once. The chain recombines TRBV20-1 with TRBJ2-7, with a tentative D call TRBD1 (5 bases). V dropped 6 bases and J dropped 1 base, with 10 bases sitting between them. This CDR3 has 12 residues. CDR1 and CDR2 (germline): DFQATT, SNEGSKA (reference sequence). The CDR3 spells CSARGGSYEQYF. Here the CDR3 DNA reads TGCAGTGCAAGGGGCGGTTCCTACGAGCAGTACTTC.

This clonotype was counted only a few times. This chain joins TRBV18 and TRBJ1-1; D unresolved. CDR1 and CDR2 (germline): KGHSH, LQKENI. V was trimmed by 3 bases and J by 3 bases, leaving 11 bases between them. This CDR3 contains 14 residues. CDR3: CASSPTGRDTEAFF. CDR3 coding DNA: TGTGCCAGCTCACCCACGGGGAGGGACACTGAAGCTTTCTTT.

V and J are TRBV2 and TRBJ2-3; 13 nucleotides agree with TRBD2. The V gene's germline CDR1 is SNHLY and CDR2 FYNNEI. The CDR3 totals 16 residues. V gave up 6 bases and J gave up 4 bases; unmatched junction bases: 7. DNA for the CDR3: TGTGCCAGCAGCCTGCGGACTAGCGGGAGTTCAGATACGCAGTATTTT. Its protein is CASSLRTSGSSDTQYF.

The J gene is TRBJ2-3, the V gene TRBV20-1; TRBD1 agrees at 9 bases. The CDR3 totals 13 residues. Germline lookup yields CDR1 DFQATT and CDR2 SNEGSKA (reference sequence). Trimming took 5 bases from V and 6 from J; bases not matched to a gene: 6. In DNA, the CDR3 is TGCAGTGCTCCAAACACAGGGGGCGATACGCAGTATTTT. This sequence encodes CSAPNTGGDTQYF.

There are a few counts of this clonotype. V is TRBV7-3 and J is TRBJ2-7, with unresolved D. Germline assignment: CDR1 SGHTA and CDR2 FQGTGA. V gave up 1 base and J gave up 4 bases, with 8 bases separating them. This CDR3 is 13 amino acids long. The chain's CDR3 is CASSLNPSYEQYF. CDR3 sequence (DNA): TGTGCCAGCAGCTTAAACCCATCGTACGAGCAGTACTTC.